These T cell receptor beta chains were read from a single sample in a study of T-cell reconstitution after alpha-beta-depleted transplantation in children. TCRdb reprocessed the PCR reads with MiXCR, giving one entry per CDR3 protein. The sample lists about 200,000 distinct CDR3 sequences, about 8.4% occurring once. Sample: PBMCs, mostly from graft donor cells, taken 360 days after TCRalphabeta/CD19-depleted stem cell transplant. All receptors come from a male patient under 10 years old who had a stem cell transplant for acute myeloid leukemia, so the T cells may come from the graft donor. The CDR3 runs from the conserved cysteine through the conserved F or W. D genes are given only for firm matches. A row's size may be missing; if present it is once, few, many or a size class.

clone_size,v_call,d_call,cdr3_length,j_call,cdr3_nt,cdr3_aa
many,TRBV11-3,TRBD2,15,TRBJ2-2,TGTGCCAGCAGCCGGACTAGCGCGAACACCGGGGAGCTGTTTTTT,CASSRTSANTGELFF
few,TRBV29-1,TRBD1,15,TRBJ1-1,TGCAGCGTTGGCCCCCCGACAGGGGGCTACACTGAAGCTTTCTTT,CSVGPPTGGYTEAFF
few,TRBV4-3,TRBD2,16,TRBJ2-7,TGCGCCAGCAGCCAAGATCGGACTAGCGGGTACTACGAGCAGTACTTC,CASSQDRTSGYYEQYF
few,TRBV5-5,TRBD1,13,TRBJ2-2,TGTGCCAGCAGCCGACAGGGCCCCGGGGAGCTGTTTTTT,CASSRQGPGELFF
many,TRBV2,-,15,TRBJ2-2,TGTGCCAGCGGTAAGGACAGCTACAACACCGGGGAGCTGTTTTTT,CASGKDSYNTGELFF
-,TRBV24-1,-,15,TRBJ2-3,TGTGCCACCAGTGGGAAGGGGCCTAGCACAGATACGCAGTATTTT,CATSGKGPSTDTQYF
-,TRBV6-5,-,16,TRBJ2-1,TGTGCCAGCAGTTACTCGGGCGATACAGGATCCTATGAGCAGTTCTTC,CASSYSGDTGSYEQFF
many,TRBV7-2,TRBD1,13,TRBJ1-1,TGTGCCAGCAGCTGGGACAGGAACACTGAAGCTTTCTTT,CASSWDRNTEAFF
many,TRBV24-1,TRBD2,16,TRBJ2-1,TGTGCCACCAGTGATTCGGCTAGCGGGGGGAGGAATGAGCAGTTCTTC,CATSDSASGGRNEQFF
-,TRBV5-1,-,15,TRBJ2-2,TGCGCCAGCAAACTTCGGGAATTGCCCTCCGGGGAGCTGTTTTTT,CASKLRELPSGELFF
many,TRBV5-1,-,14,TRBJ1-1,TGCGCCAGCAGCCTTGAGGAGGGTAACACTGAAGCTTTCTTT,CASSLEEGNTEAFF
few,TRBV20-1,TRBD1,13,TRBJ1-5,TGCAGTGCTAGAACAGGGGGCAATCAGCCCCAGCATTTT,CSARTGGNQPQHF
many,TRBV10-2,TRBD2,16,TRBJ2-3,TGCGCCAGCAGTGAACCCGGGACTAGCGCTATGGATACGCAGTATTTT,CASSEPGTSAMDTQYF
many,TRBV9,-,14,TRBJ2-3,TGTGCCAGCAATGGGGGAGAGGAGTTGGATACGCAGTATTTT,CASNGGEELDTQYF
once,TRBV4-1,-,17,TRBJ1-2,TGCGCCAGCAGCCAAGTACGGTCTAAGCTAGCTAACTATGGCTACACCTTC,CASSQVRSKLANYGYTF
many,TRBV27,-,15,TRBJ2-1,TGTGCCAGCAGTTTCCGCGATACTATCTACTCGGCGCAGTTCTTC,CASSFRDTIYSAQFF
-,TRBV6-1,-,14,TRBJ2-3,TGTGCCACAGCCCGGACGGGGAGCACAGATACGCAGTATTTT,CATARTGSTDTQYF
many,TRBV7-2,-,14,TRBJ1-2,TGTGCCAGCAGCTTACCATGGACTAACTATGGCTACACCTTC,CASSLPWTNYGYTF
many,TRBV12-3/TRBV12-4,-,14,TRBJ2-7,TGTGCCAGCAGTTTCGGGAGTAGGCCCTACGAGCAGTACTTC,CASSFGSRPYEQYF
many,TRBV5-1,-,13,TRBJ1-2,TGCGCCAGCAGCAAGGGACCCAACTATGGCTACACCTTC,CASSKGPNYGYTF
many,TRBV7-2,TRBD2,15,TRBJ2-3,TGTGCCAGCACACTAAGGCGACTAGCGGGAGCTACGCAGTATTTT,CASTLRRLAGATQYF
many,TRBV6-5,TRBD1,14,TRBJ2-7,TGTGCCAGCATCGTTGAGACAGGGACATACGAGCAGTACTTC,CASIVETGTYEQYF
-,TRBV7-2,-,17,TRBJ2-5,TGTGCCAGCAGCTTAGTGAGGTGGTTGACAGACCAAGAGACCCAGTACTTC,CASSLVRWLTDQETQYF
-,TRBV5-1,-,14,TRBJ2-2,TGCGCCAGCAGCTTGGATGGGGGCACCGGGGAGCTGTTTTTT,CASSLDGGTGELFF
many,TRBV10-3,TRBD1,17,TRBJ1-2,TGTGCCATCAGTGAGTCACGAACCCCGACAGGGGGCTATGGCTACACCTTC,CAISESRTPTGGYGYTF
many,TRBV7-2,-,15,TRBJ2-1,TGTGCCAGCAGCTTAGTCTTCCAGCGGGACAATGAGCAGTTCTTC,CASSLVFQRDNEQFF
-,TRBV3-1,TRBD2,19,TRBJ2-5,TGTGCCTTCTGTTCCACGACTGGAGCGGGAGACCCTGGTGGGGAGACCCAGTACTTC,CAFCSTTGAGDPGGETQYF
few,TRBV29-1,TRBD1,14,TRBJ2-7,TGCAGCGTTGAAGCGGACAGGGAACCCTCCGAGCAGTACTTC,CSVEADREPSEQYF
many,TRBV5-1,TRBD2,16,TRBJ2-1,TGCGCCAGCAGCTTGTTAAGCGGGAGGGCCTACAATGAGCAGTTCTTC,CASSLLSGRAYNEQFF
few,TRBV20-1,-,12,TRBJ2-1,TGCAGTGCTAGCCTAGAACTTAGTGAGCAGTTCTTC,CSASLELSEQFF
many,TRBV3-1,-,15,TRBJ1-1,TGTGCCAGCAGCCAAGATCATGACGGGAGCACTGAAGCTTTCTTT,CASSQDHDGSTEAFF
many,TRBV20-1,TRBD1,16,TRBJ1-1,TGCAGTGCTATGCGGAGGAGGGGGCTTAGGAACACTGAAGCTTTCTTT,CSAMRRRGLRNTEAFF
-,TRBV15,-,14,TRBJ1-1,TGTGCCACCAGCCGGATCGGGCCAAACGAAGAAGCTTTCTTT,CATSRIGPNEEAFF
many,TRBV20-1,-,13,TRBJ2-2,TGCAGTGCTAGAGAATGGCTCACCGGGGAGCTGTTTTTT,CSAREWLTGELFF
-,TRBV12-3/TRBV12-4,TRBD1,15,TRBJ1-4,TGTGCCAGCAGTCCCAGACAGGGGTCAAATGAAAAACTGTTTTTT,CASSPRQGSNEKLFF
-,TRBV29-1,-,13,TRBJ2-5,TGCAGCGTCCGCCGTGCAGTCCAAGAGACCCAGTACTTC,CSVRRAVQETQYF
-,TRBV12-3/TRBV12-4,-,13,TRBJ2-5,TGTGCCAGCAGTAGGGGGGCCGTTGAGACCCAGTACTTC,CASSRGAVETQYF
many,TRBV20-1,TRBD2,18,TRBJ2-5,TGCAGTGGGACCAAGCGGGAGGGCTACCATCTCGCTCGGGAGACCCAGTACTTC,CSGTKREGYHLARETQYF
-,TRBV20-1,-,12,TRBJ1-5,TGCAGTGCTAGGAGGGGTTATCAGCCCCAGCATTTT,CSARRGYQPQHF
many,TRBV29-1,-,17,TRBJ2-1,TGCAGCGTTGAAGATGGGGCACTGAGTGGCCCCTACAATGAGCAGTTCTTC,CSVEDGALSGPYNEQFF
-,TRBV5-1,-,17,TRBJ2-3,TGCGCCAGCAGCTTGAGGGCAGGGTCGTTCCGCACAGATACGCAGTATTTT,CASSLRAGSFRTDTQYF
many,TRBV15,-,16,TRBJ2-3,TGTGCCACCAGCAGAGCCCCCGGGACGAGCACAGATACGCAGTATTTT,CATSRAPGTSTDTQYF
many,TRBV6-5,-,16,TRBJ2-5,TGTGCCAGCAGTTACTCTGTTCTCCCAGGGCGAGAGACCCAGTACTTC,CASSYSVLPGRETQYF
-,TRBV27,-,17,TRBJ2-3,TGTGCCAGCAGTCATGTCTGGCTCGCAACGACCACAGATACGCAGTATTTT,CASSHVWLATTTDTQYF
-,TRBV7-2,-,15,TRBJ1-5,TGTGCCAGCAGCTCTTCGGGTTGGAGCAATCAGCCCCAGCATTTT,CASSSSGWSNQPQHF
few,TRBV10-2,TRBD1,15,TRBJ2-5,TGCGCCAGCACCCGATCGGACAGGGGGCAAGAGACCCAGTACTTC,CASTRSDRGQETQYF
few,TRBV30,-,16,TRBJ1-1,TGTGCCTGGAGTAAAGCGGCGGGGGGCCGTTTATGTGAAGCTTTCTTT,CAWSKAAGGRLCEAFF
many,TRBV5-1,-,16,TRBJ1-2,TGCGCCAGCAGCTTGACAGGGACCCACTCTAACTATGGCTACACCTTC,CASSLTGTHSNYGYTF